This TCR beta chain is from a study of T-cell reconstitution after alpha-beta-depleted transplantation in children. This sample's TCRbeta library carried unique molecular identifier barcodes. TCRdb ran MiXCR on the PCR reads and lists one entry per CDR3 protein. The sample lists fewer than 550,000 distinct CDR3 sequences; about 10% were seen once. Study findings and constraints: T-cell numbers and diversity, one year after transplant, stemmed largely from T cells that were newly produced. Recipient T cells and thymic progenitors that survived were the source of the high TCRbeta diversity seen at day 60 in some patients. As was reported, about two months after transplant, alpha-beta T cells came from several hundred expanded graft clones.

This clonotype was seen at least ten times. The antigen remains undetermined. There are 13 residues in the CDR3. Germline values: CDR1 MGHDK, CDR2 SYGVNS. The V end lost 2 bases, the J end lost 5 bases, and 10 bases lay between the germline ends. This chain uses TRBV25-1 with TRBJ2-7, with TRBD1 as a possible D gene (5 bases). The source of this sequence is a child younger than 10 with inherited bone marrow failure, due to receive a stem cell transplant. This specimen was PBMCs, taken before TCRalphabeta/CD19-depleted stem cell transplant. CDR3 in amino acids: CASSEAGLHEQYF. The DNA for the CDR3 is TGTGCCAGCAGTGAAGCAGGGCTCCACGAGCAGTACTTC.